The 22 T cell receptor beta chains below all came from one sample that was sequenced in a study of shared clonotypes between healthy human individuals. Some clones are missing from TCRdb's copy, which holds only in-frame ones; the method was immunoSEQ multiplex PCR. Of 190,000 or so clones in the sample, 65% to 80% were seen once. The sequenced sample consisted of memory CD4+ T cells sorted from blood. Indicated subset: CD45RA-negative fraction. Receptor source: a man aged 25 to 40 in good health.

This clone was detected only a few times. This chain uses TRBV10-2 with TRBJ2-1; D is uncertain. CDR1 is WSHSY and CDR2 is SAAADI in the germline V gene. The CDR3 is 14 residues long. V dropped 6 bases and J dropped 5 bases, with 14 bases sitting between them. The DNA of the CDR3 is TGCGCCAGCAGCTACAACCGGATAAACAATGAGCAGTTCTTC. Its translation: CASSYNRINNEQFF.

The chain employs TRBV2 and TRBJ1-1; TRBD1 might be the D (5 bases). The V gene lost 7 bases and the J gene lost 4 bases, with 16 bases spanning the gap. CDR1 and CDR2 from the germline V gene are SNHLY and FYNNEI. This CDR3 has 14 residues. The CDR3 DNA reads TGTGCCAGCAACCCCCAGGGAAGAGGCACTGAAGCTTTCTTT. Protein: CASNPQGRGTEAFF.

The chain links TRBV5-1 to TRBJ2-1, with TRBD2 identical over 15 bases. CDR1 SGHRS and CDR2 YFSETQ come from the germline V gene. The CDR3 is 17 residues long. V lost 1 base and J lost 7; bases outside the gene matches: 6. The DNA of the CDR3 is TGCGCCAGCAGCTTGCGGACTAGCGGGAGGGCGTCGAATGAGCAGTTCTTC. It is translated as CASSLRTSGRASNEQFF.

V gene TRBV25-1 combines with J gene TRBJ2-1, with D unresolved. Germline CDR1 reads MGHDK; CDR2 reads SYGVNS. The CDR3 is 13 residues long. Trimming removed 5 bases from V and 8 bases from J, with 13 bases in between. CDR3 DNA: TGTGCCAGCAGTACCGCGCCTAGTGATGAGCAGTTCTTC. Its protein is CASSTAPSDEQFF.

This clone occurred a few times. The chain recombines TRBV29-1 with TRBJ1-5; D is uncertain. CDR1 and CDR2 from the germline V gene are SQVTM and ANQGSEA. The CDR3 length is 13 residues. Trimming stripped 4 bases from V and 0 bases from J, with 7 bases between. The CDR3 sequence: CSVGDDSNQPQHF. CDR3 nucleotides: TGCAGCGTTGGTGACGATAGCAATCAGCCCCAGCATTTT.

In this sample, this clone turned up once. The chain has TRBV11-2 and TRBJ2-7; D may be TRBD1 or TRBD2 (6 bases each). The CDR3 runs 15 residues. V lost 5 bases, J lost 7 bases, and 21 bases lay in between. Germline V CDR1 and CDR2: SGHAT, FQNNGV. CDR3 DNA sequence: TGTGCCAGCAGCCGACTGTTCCAGGGGACTGGGGAGCAGTACTTC. This translates into CASSRLFQGTGEQYF.

The chain couples TRBV5-1 to TRBJ2-1, with 9 bases that match TRBD1. Germline-derived CDR1 and CDR2 are SGHRS and YFSETQ. V was clipped by 4 bases and J by 1 base; unmatched bases: 6. The CDR3 covers 16 residues. This chain's CDR3 is CASSPQTGGSYNEQFF. The CDR3 DNA follows: TGCGCCAGCAGCCCCCAGACAGGGGGTTCCTACAATGAGCAGTTCTTC.

This clone was seen at least ten times. The gene calls are TRBV25-1 and TRBJ2-7; tentatively, D is TRBD2 (6 bases). Trimming took 7 bases from V and 4 from J, leaving 8 bases between them. In germline, CDR1 is MGHDK, CDR2 SYGVNS. This CDR3 spans 11 amino acids. The CDR3 DNA follows: TGTGCCAGCACCGGGACTTACGAGCAGTACTTC. It yields the protein CASTGTYEQYF.

The chain is built from TRBV6-6 and TRBJ2-3, with 9 bases lining up with TRBD2. Germline values: CDR1 MNHNY, CDR2 SVGAGI (reference sequence). V dropped 7 bases and J dropped 2; count of bases not matched to a gene: 7. The CDR3 spans 15 residues. CDR3 sequence: CASTDSGRPTDTQYF. The CDR3 DNA follows: TGTGCCAGCACCGATAGCGGGAGACCCACAGATACGCAGTATTTT.

The rearrangement uses TRBV28 and TRBJ2-1; no firm D call. This CDR3 has 15 residues. Germline V gene lookup returns CDR1 MDHEN and CDR2 SYDVKM. The V end was cut by 6 bases, the J end by 0 bases, with 12 bases between. The CDR3 region is CASSPPGSSYNEQFF. Written as DNA, the CDR3 is TGTGCCAGCAGCCCCCCGGGTAGCTCCTACAATGAGCAGTTCTTC.

For the CDR3, the DNA is TGTGCCAGCAGTTCGTATGCAGTTAACACTGAAGCTTTCTTT. Amino acid sequence: CASSSYAVNTEAFF. The chain employs TRBV28 and TRBJ1-1; D is uncertain. Trimming shortened V by 4 bases and J by 2 bases, and 11 bases separated the two germline ends. CDR1 MDHEN and CDR2 SYDVKM come from the germline V gene. The CDR3 sequence is 14 residues long. Full variable domain (missing parts from reference TRBV28 and TRBJ1-1): DVKVTQSSRYLVKRTGEKVFLECVQDMDHENMFWYRQDPGLGLRLIYFSYDVKMKEKGDIPEGYSVSREKKERFSLILESASTNQTSMYLCASSSYAVNTEAFFGQGTRLTVV.

V usage is TRBV6-6 and J usage is TRBJ2-2; D unresolved. The CDR3 runs 12 residues. V was clipped by 6 bases and J by 5 bases, with 7 bases between them. Germline-derived CDR1 and CDR2 are MNHNY and SVGAGI (reference sequence). The DNA of the CDR3 is TGTGCCAGCAGCCTCGGAACCGGGGAGCTGTTTTTT. Encoded protein: CASSLGTGELFF.

J is TRBJ2-7 and V is TRBV28; 7 bases agree with TRBD1. The V gene end was trimmed by 5 bases and the J gene end by 7 bases; junction bases not matched to a gene: 14. The germline gives CDR1 MDHEN, CDR2 SYDVKM. The CDR3 contains 15 residues. CDR3 DNA: TGTGCCAGCAGTCCCGGAACAGGGGACCTTGAAGAGCAGTACTTC. This translates into CASSPGTGDLEEQYF.

V gene TRBV12-1 combines with J gene TRBJ2-7; no check of the table's D call, TRBD1, against the DNA was made. TRBV12-1 is a recognized pseudogene. The CDR3 is 9 residues long. In nucleotides, the CDR3 is TGTGTTTGGCACTACGAGCAGTACTTC. It codes for CVWHYEQYF.

V is TRBV21-1 and J is TRBJ1-4; the table's D call TRBD1 went unverified against the DNA. TRBV21-1 counts as a pseudogene. The length of the CDR3 is 17 residues. The CDR3 DNA reads as TGTGCCAGCAGCAGCCTGGGACATGACAGGGGGAAAGAAAAACTGTTTTTT. Translating it yields CASSSLGHDRGKEKLFF.

This chain joins TRBV7-2 and TRBJ2-3, with D tentatively TRBD2 (6 bases). Germline V gene lookup returns CDR1 SGHTA and CDR2 FQGNSA. Trimming cost V 1 base and J 2 bases, with 16 bases left between them. The CDR3 totals 17 residues. CDR3 coding DNA: TGTGCCAGCAGCTTAGGTCGTCACGGGAGTACCACAGATACGCAGTATTTT. Protein: CASSLGRHGSTTDTQYF.

The sample holds a few counts of this clone. V is TRBV5-1 and J is TRBJ1-5, with 10 bases fitting TRBD1. CDR3 length equals 16 residues. Germline CDR1 and CDR2: SGHRS and YFSETQ. V was clipped by 3 bases and J by 2 bases; unmatched bases: 5. CDR3 in amino acids: CASSWGDRGGNQPQHF. Here the CDR3 DNA reads TGCGCCAGCAGCTGGGGGGACAGGGGTGGCAATCAGCCCCAGCATTTT.

The V gene is TRBV7-9, the J gene TRBJ1-5; D remains ambiguous. The CDR3 runs to 13 residues. Germline V gene lookup returns CDR1 SEHNR and CDR2 FQNEAQ (reference sequence). The ends were cut back, 5 bases at V and 8 bases at J, with 13 bases in the middle. DNA for the CDR3: TGTGCCAGCAGCCCCGGCGGGAAGGAGCCCCAGCATTTT. Translation: CASSPGGKEPQHF. The variable domain in full, with the rest retrieved from reference TRBV7-9 and TRBJ1-5, is DTGVSQNPRHKITKRGQNVTFRCDPISEHNRLYWYRQTLGQGPEFLTYFQNEAQLEKSRLLSDRFSAERPKGSFSTLEIQRTEQGDSAMYLCASSPGGKEPQHFGDGTRLSIL.

The J gene is TRBJ2-7, the V gene TRBV5-5, with D perhaps matching TRBD1 (6 bases). Germline V gene data show CDR1 as SGHKS and CDR2 as YYEKEE (reference sequence). The V gene lost 4 bases and the J gene lost 4 bases, with 18 bases spanning the gap. CDR3 length: 15 residues. The CDR3 DNA sequence: TGTGCCAGCAGCGCCCCGGACAGAAACCATTACGAGCAGTACTTC. Protein product: CASSAPDRNHYEQYF. Complete variable domain (other parts from reference TRBV5-5 and TRBJ2-7): DAGVTQSPTHLIKTRGQQVTLRCSPISGHKSVSWYQQVLGQGPQFIFQYYEKEERGRGNFPDRFSARQFPNYSSELNVNALLLGDSALYLCASSAPDRNHYEQYFGPGTRLTVT.

In regard to this clone: The same CDR3 also results from other DNA sequences found in this sample. This chain connects TRBV5-8 to TRBJ2-7; no clear D gene. CDR1 SGHTS and CDR2 YDEGEE come from the germline V gene. The CDR3 has 14 residues. V shed 4 bases and J shed 0 bases, with 11 bases lying between them. Here the CDR3 reads CASSPRRSSYEQYF. CDR3 nucleotides: TGTGCCAGCAGCCCGCGACGGTCCTCCTACGAGCAGTACTTC. Filled out from reference TRBV5-8 and TRBJ2-7, the complete variable domain reads EAGVTQSPTHLIKTRGQQATLRCSPISGHTSVYWYQQALGLGLQFLLWYDEGEERNRGNFPPRFSGRQFPNYSSELNVNALELEDSALYLCASSPRRSSYEQYFGPGTRLTVT.

This chain connects TRBV6-1 to TRBJ2-3; 12 bases align to TRBD2. In germline, CDR1 is MNHNS, CDR2 SASEGT. After removal of 4 bases from V and 5 bases from J, the junction contained 7 bases not matched to a gene. The CDR3 has 16 residues. CDR3: CASSGLAGGLIDTQYF. The CDR3 nucleotides are TGTGCCAGCAGTGGGCTAGCGGGAGGGCTTATAGATACGCAGTATTTT.

This chain links TRBV18 with TRBJ2-1; perhaps TRBD1 as D (5 bases). The CDR3 runs to 15 residues. V dropped 4 bases and J dropped 2 bases, with 12 bases sitting between them. Germline V gene lookup returns CDR1 KGHSH and CDR2 LQKENI. The CDR3 DNA is TGTGCCAGCTCACTAGAGCAGGGCGCCTACAATGAGCAGTTCTTC. It translates to CASSLEQGAYNEQFF.